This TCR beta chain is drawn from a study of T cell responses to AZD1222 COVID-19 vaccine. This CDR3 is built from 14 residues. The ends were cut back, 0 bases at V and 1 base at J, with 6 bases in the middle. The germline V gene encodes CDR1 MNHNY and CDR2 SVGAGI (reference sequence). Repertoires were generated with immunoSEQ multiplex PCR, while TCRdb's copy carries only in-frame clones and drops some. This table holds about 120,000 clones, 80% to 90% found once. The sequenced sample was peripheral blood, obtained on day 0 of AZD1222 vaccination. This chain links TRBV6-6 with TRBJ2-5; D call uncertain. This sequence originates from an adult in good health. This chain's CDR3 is CASSYSVFQETQYF. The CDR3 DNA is TGTGCCAGCAGTTACTCGGTATTCCAAGAGACCCAGTACTTC.